These T cell receptor beta chains were read from a single sample in a study of beta chain features in type 1 diabetes. Profiled with immunoSEQ multiplex PCR; TCRdb holds only in-frame clones, not every one. The sample carries about 250,000 clones, roughly 14% recorded once. The specimen sequenced was naive CD4+ T cells from blood. The source of these receptors is a woman aged 40 to 50 in good health. Both conserved end residues are part of each CDR3. The D gene is left open where the match is weak. Not all rows give a size; the values are once, few, many and, for expanded clones, a class.

j_call v_call clone_size d_call cdr3_nt cdr3_aa
TRBJ1-1 TRBV19 - - TGTGCCAGTAGTGATCCCGGGATACCGAACACTGAAGCTTTCTTT CASSDPGIPNTEAFF
TRBJ1-1 TRBV19 few - TGTGCCACCTTGGACAGCTACACTGAAGCTTTCTTT CATLDSYTEAFF
TRBJ2-6 TRBV2 few - TGTGCCAGCAGTGCCCGGGACTCTGGGGCCAACGTCCTGACTTTC CASSARDSGANVLTF
TRBJ1-3 TRBV9 - - TGTGCCAGCAGCGTAGGCGAAAACACCATATATTTT CASSVGENTIYF
TRBJ2-1 TRBV7-2 few - TGTGCCAGCAGCCCGAAGCGGCACAATGAGCAGTTCTTC CASSPKRHNEQFF
TRBJ2-5 TRBV5-1 once - TGCGCCAGCAGCCGGACGGGAGAAGAGACCCAGTACTTC CASSRTGEETQYF
TRBJ2-2 TRBV15 - TRBD1 TGTGCCACCAGAGACGACAGGGCGAACACCGGGGAGCTGTTTTTT CATRDDRANTGELFF
TRBJ1-2 TRBV7-9 few TRBD1 TGTGCCAGCACCTCGGGAGGGGACAGTCCTTATGGCTACACCTTC CASTSGGDSPYGYTF
TRBJ1-1 TRBV5-1 - - TGCGCCAGCAGCTTGGCCCCCAGGGTGGGCATGAACACTGAAGCTTTCTTT CASSLAPRVGMNTEAFF
TRBJ1-1 TRBV11-2 few - TGTGCCAGCAGCAGTAGGACGGACACAGGAGCTTTCTTT CASSSRTDTGAFF
TRBJ1-5 TRBV5-4 few TRBD1 TGTGCCAGCAGCCCTAGGACAGGAGGGGATAATCAGCCCCAGCATTTT CASSPRTGGDNQPQHF
TRBJ2-7 TRBV13 many - TGTGCCAGCAGCCCCCGGAGGGCGGGAGAGCAGTACTTC CASSPRRAGEQYF
TRBJ1-1 TRBV12-5 - TRBD1 TGTGCTAGTGGTTCCGGACAGGGGGCCGGCCGAGCTTTCTTT CASGSGQGAGRAFF
TRBJ1-2 TRBV27 - - TGTGCCAGCAGTTTATCAGAGGGGGGGCTTATTCCGTATGGCTACACCTTC CASSLSEGGLIPYGYTF
TRBJ2-4 TRBV2 - TRBD2 TGTGCCAGCATACGTCCGCCGGGGGGGCAAGGCAAAAACATTCAGTACTTC CASIRPPGGQGKNIQYF
TRBJ2-7 TRBV7-9 few - TGTGCCAGCAGCCCGGACGGACTCTACGAGCAGTACTTC CASSPDGLYEQYF
TRBJ2-5 TRBV5-1 few TRBD1 TGCGCCAGCAGCAAGACAGGGGGCTTAGAGACCCAGTACTTC CASSKTGGLETQYF
TRBJ1-3 TRBV10-3 - TRBD1 TGTGCCATCAGTGAGCGGCGACAGGGCCCGGACTCTGGAAACACCATATATTTT CAISERRQGPDSGNTIYF
TRBJ1-2 TRBV6-6 - - TGTGCCAGCAGTTACTTTACAGGAACGGATGGCTACACCTTC CASSYFTGTDGYTF
TRBJ1-1 TRBV7-2 - TRBD1 TGTGCCAGCAGCCCCCGGGACAGGGGGCCTGAAGCTTTCTTT CASSPRDRGPEAFF
TRBJ2-1 TRBV7-8 - - TGTGCCAGCAGCTTTAACCCACCCCGGGATGAGCAGTTCTTC CASSFNPPRDEQFF
TRBJ1-3 TRBV7-2 few TRBD1 TGTGCCAGCAGCTCCGGACAGGCCGGAAACACCATATATTTT CASSSGQAGNTIYF
TRBJ2-3 TRBV4-1 - - TGCGCCAGCAGCCACGGGACTCGCACAGATACGCAGTATTTT CASSHGTRTDTQYF
TRBJ2-2 TRBV6-5 few - TGTGCCAGCAGTTACGAGGCTCCGAACACCGGGGAGCTGTTTTTT CASSYEAPNTGELFF
TRBJ2-7 TRBV4-3 once - TGCGCCAGCAGCCAAGATCTCGCCACGAGGGTTAGAGAGCAGTACTTC CASSQDLATRVREQYF
TRBJ1-1 TRBV2 - - TGTGCCAGCAATCGGAACACTGAAGCTTTCTTT CASNRNTEAFF
TRBJ1-1 TRBV9 few - TGTGCCAGCAGCGTAGGGGGGGGCCCAAGGAACACTGAAGCTTTCTTT CASSVGGGPRNTEAFF
TRBJ1-2 TRBV7-2 few - TGTGCCAGCAGCGAGCCGACACCTCCTAACTATGGCTACACCTTC CASSEPTPPNYGYTF
TRBJ2-7 TRBV15 few - TGTGCCACCAGCAGAGATATGAGTCGGGCCTACGAGCAGTACTTC CATSRDMSRAYEQYF
TRBJ1-2 TRBV9 few TRBD1 TGTGCCAGCAGCGTAGTGACAGGGGGCGTTGGCTACACCTTC CASSVVTGGVGYTF
TRBJ1-1 TRBV6-5 - TRBD1 TGTGCCATCAGTGTAAAACAGGGGGGATATACTGAAGCTTTCTTT CAISVKQGGYTEAFF
TRBJ2-7 TRBV20-1 few - TGCAGTGCTTGGGGGGCCTACGAGCAGTACTTC CSAWGAYEQYF
TRBJ2-4 TRBV5-6 - TRBD1 TGTGCCAGCAGCTTGGGACAGGGACCCATCATTCAGTACTTC CASSLGQGPIIQYF
TRBJ2-7 TRBV5-1 - - TGCGCCAGCAGCTTGGTATCTGCAGGTCCCTACGAGCAGTACTTC CASSLVSAGPYEQYF
TRBJ2-7 TRBV5-1 - TRBD1 TGCGCCAGCAGCTTGGGGGACAGGGACCACAACGAGCAGTACTTC CASSLGDRDHNEQYF
TRBJ1-2 TRBV11-3 - TRBD1 TGTGCCAGCAGCTCACAGGGGGCGAGGGATGGCTACACCTTC CASSSQGARDGYTF
TRBJ1-2 TRBV21-1 few - TGTGCCAGCAGCAAATTAGGACAGAGCACTATCTATGGCTACACCTTC CASSKLGQSTIYGYTF
TRBJ1-1 TRBV18 few TRBD1 TGTGCCAGCTCACCCCCGGGACAGGGAATCTTCACTGAAGCTTTCTTT CASSPPGQGIFTEAFF
TRBJ1-2 TRBV19 - - TGTGCCAGTACGCGGCAGTACTATGGCTACACCTTC CASTRQYYGYTF
TRBJ2-3 TRBV19 - TRBD1 TGTGCCAGTCAGACAGGGGCCGGGACAGATACGCAGTATTTT CASQTGAGTDTQYF
TRBJ2-1 TRBV5-4 few - TGTGCCAGCAGCCCTGTAGGTAGGGGGGGGGCCAACAATGAGCAGTTCTTC CASSPVGRGGANNEQFF
TRBJ2-4 TRBV5-1 few TRBD2 TGCGCCAGCAGCCCGATGGGGGGGAGGCAAAACATTCAGTACTTC CASSPMGGRQNIQYF
TRBJ2-2 TRBV10-3 - - TGTGCCACTCAGGGAGACAGGTCCACCGGGGAGCTGTTTTTT CATQGDRSTGELFF
TRBJ2-3 TRBV5-1 - TRBD2 TGCGCCAGCCGAAGCGGGCTAGCGGGGGGATTTACAGATACGCAGTATTTT CASRSGLAGGFTDTQYF
TRBJ2-4 TRBV14 many - TGTGCCAGCAGCCTGCGGCCTTCCGCAGCGGTCTTC CASSLRPSAAVF
TRBJ2-2 TRBV5-4 once - TGTGCCAGCAGCTTGGTCGGGAACCCGCTATTTACGAACACCGGGGAGCTGTTTTTT CASSLVGNPLFTNTGELFF
TRBJ2-7 TRBV2 - TRBD2 TGTGCCAGCAGTGAAGAGCGGGGGGCTAGGTTC CASSEERGARF
TRBJ1-4 TRBV19 few - TGTGCCAGTAGTCCACGGGACTTCGCAACTAATGAAAAACTGTTTTTT CASSPRDFATNEKLFF
TRBJ2-7 TRBV4-1 few - TGCGCCAGCAGCCGACAGAGGTCCACTTACGAGCAGTACTTC CASSRQRSTYEQYF
TRBJ2-5 TRBV18 few - TGTGCCAGCTCACCACTTGCGGGGGAGACCCAGTACTTC CASSPLAGETQYF
TRBJ1-4 TRBV7-9 - TRBD1 TGTGCCAGCAGCTTTGACCCGGGACAGGGGGTCGAAAAACTGTTTTTT CASSFDPGQGVEKLFF
TRBJ2-7 TRBV4-2 - TRBD1 TGTGCCAGCAGCCCGGGACAGGGGGAGTCCTACGAGCAGTACTTC CASSPGQGESYEQYF
TRBJ2-3 TRBV7-9 few TRBD2 TGTGCCAGCAGCCCGGCCCCTAGCGGGTTCCTCGGTGGCACAGATACGCAGTATTTT CASSPAPSGFLGGTDTQYF
TRBJ1-5 TRBV6-5 - - TGTGCCAGCAGTCCGAACAAGGGGCATCAGCCCCAGCATTTT CASSPNKGHQPQHF
TRBJ2-5 TRBV7-2 few - TGTGCCAGCATCTCCCGGTTAGCGGTAGTTCAAGAGACCCAGTACTTC CASISRLAVVQETQYF
TRBJ2-3 TRBV5-1 - - TGCGCCAGCAGCCCACAGGGAAGCACAGATACGCAGTATTTT CASSPQGSTDTQYF
TRBJ2-2 TRBV19 few TRBD2 TGTGCCAGTATCCCCGTTAGTAGCGGGGGGGCCACCGGGGAGCTGTTTTTT CASIPVSSGGATGELFF
TRBJ2-1 TRBV7-2 - TRBD1 TGTGCCAGCAGTCGGACAGGGGGCCCGGCCTACAATGAGCAGTTCTTC CASSRTGGPAYNEQFF